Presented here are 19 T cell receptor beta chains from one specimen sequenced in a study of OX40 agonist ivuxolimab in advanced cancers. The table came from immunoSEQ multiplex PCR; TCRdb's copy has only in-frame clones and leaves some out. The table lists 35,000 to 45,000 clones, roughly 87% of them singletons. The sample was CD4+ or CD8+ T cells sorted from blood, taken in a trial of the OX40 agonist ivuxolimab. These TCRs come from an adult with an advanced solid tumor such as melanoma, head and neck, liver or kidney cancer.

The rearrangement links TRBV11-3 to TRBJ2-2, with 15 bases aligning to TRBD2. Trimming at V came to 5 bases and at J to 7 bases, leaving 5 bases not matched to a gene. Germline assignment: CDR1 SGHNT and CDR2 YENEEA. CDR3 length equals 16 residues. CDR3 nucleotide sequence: TGTGCCAGCAGCGCGGGACTAGCGGGGGGCCGCGGGGAGCTGTTTTTT. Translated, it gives CASSAGLAGGRGELFF.

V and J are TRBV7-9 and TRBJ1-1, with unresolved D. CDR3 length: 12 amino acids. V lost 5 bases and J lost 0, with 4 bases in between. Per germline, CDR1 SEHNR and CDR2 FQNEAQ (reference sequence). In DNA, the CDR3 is TGTGCCAGCAGCCCACTGAACACTGAAGCTTTCTTT. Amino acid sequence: CASSPLNTEAFF.

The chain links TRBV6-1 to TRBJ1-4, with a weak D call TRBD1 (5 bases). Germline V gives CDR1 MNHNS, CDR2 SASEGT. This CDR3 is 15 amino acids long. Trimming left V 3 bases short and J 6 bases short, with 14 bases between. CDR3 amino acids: CASSDPWGEDEKLFF. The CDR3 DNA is TGTGCCAGCAGTGACCCGTGGGGCGAGGATGAAAAACTGTTTTTT.

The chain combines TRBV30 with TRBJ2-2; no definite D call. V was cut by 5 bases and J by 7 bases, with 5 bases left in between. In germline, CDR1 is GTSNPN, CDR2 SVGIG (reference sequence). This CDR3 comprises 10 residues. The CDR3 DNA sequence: TGTGCCTGGGGGCTCGGGGAGCTGTTTTTT. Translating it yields CAWGLGELFF.

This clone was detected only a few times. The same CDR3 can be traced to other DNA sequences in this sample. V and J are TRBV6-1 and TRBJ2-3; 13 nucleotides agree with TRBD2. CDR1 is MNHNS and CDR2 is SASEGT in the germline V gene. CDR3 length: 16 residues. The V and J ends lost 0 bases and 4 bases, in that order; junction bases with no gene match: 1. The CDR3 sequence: CASSEALAGGPDTQYF. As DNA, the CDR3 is TGTGCCAGCAGTGAAGCACTAGCGGGGGGGCCAGATACGCAGTATTTT.

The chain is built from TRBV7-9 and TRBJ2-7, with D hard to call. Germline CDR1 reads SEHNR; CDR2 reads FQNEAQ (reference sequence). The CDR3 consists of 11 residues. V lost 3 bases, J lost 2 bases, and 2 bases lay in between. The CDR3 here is CASSLTYEQYF. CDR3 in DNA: TGTGCCAGCAGCTTGACCTACGAGCAGTACTTC.

The CDR3 region has the DNA TGTGCCAGCAGCCACGGCGGGGCAGGGTTGAGAGATACGCAGTATTTT. Translating gives CASSHGGAGLRDTQYF. The J gene is TRBJ2-3, the V gene TRBV7-2, with D maybe TRBD2 (6 bases). CDR1 is SGHTA and CDR2 is FQGNSA in the germline V gene. The CDR3 sequence is 16 residues long. Trimming pared 5 bases from V and 5 bases from J, leaving 20 bases between.

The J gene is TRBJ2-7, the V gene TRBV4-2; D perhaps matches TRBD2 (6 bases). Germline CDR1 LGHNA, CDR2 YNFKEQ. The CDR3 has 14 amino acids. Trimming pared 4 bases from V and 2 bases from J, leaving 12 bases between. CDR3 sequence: CASSPRGGAYEQYF. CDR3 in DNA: TGTGCCAGCAGCCCACGAGGCGGGGCCTACGAGCAGTACTTC.

The CDR3 sequence: CASSIGAGYSYEQYF. The CDR3, as DNA: TGTGCCAGTAGTATCGGAGCGGGGTACTCCTACGAGCAGTACTTC. The rearrangement uses TRBV19 and TRBJ2-7; 7 nucleotides match TRBD2. The junction had 5 bases not matched to a gene; V was cut back by 3 bases and J by 0 bases. The length of the CDR3 is 15 residues. Germline CDR1 reads LNHDA; CDR2 reads SQIVND (reference sequence).

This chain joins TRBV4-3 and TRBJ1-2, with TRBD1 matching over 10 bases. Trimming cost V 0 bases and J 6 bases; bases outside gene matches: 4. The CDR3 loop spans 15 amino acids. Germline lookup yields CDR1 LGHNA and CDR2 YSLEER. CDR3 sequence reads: CASSQDGTGVDGYTF. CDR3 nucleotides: TGCGCCAGCAGCCAAGATGGGACAGGGGTCGATGGCTACACCTTC.

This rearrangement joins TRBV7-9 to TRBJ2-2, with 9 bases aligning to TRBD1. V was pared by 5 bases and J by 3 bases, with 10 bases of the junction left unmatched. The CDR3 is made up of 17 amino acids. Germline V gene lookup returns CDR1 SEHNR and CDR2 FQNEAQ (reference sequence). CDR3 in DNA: TGTGCCAGCAGCAAACTCCCGGGACAGGGTTACACCGGGGAGCTGTTTTTT. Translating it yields CASSKLPGQGYTGELFF.

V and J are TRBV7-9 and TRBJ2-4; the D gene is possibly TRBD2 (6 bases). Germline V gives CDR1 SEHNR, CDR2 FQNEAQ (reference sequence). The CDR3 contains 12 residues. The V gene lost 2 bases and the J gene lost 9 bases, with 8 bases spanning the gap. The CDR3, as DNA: TGTGCCAGCAGCTTAAACGGGGGCATTCAGTACTTC. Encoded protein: CASSLNGGIQYF.

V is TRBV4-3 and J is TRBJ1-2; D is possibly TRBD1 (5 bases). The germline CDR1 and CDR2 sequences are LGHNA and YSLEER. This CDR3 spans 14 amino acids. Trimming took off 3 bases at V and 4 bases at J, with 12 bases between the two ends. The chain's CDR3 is CASSHGTGSYGYTF. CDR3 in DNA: TGCGCCAGCAGCCATGGGACCGGGAGCTATGGCTACACCTTC.

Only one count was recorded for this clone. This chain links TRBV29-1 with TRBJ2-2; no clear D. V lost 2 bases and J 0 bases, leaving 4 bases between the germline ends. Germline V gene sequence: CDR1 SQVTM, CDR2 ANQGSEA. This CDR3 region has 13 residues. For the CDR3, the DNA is TGCAGCGTTGAACTTACGAACACCGGGGAGCTGTTTTTT. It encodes CSVELTNTGELFF.

CDR3 protein: CASGFLGQQTERAFF. The CDR3 DNA reads as TGTGCTAGTGGTTTTCTAGGACAACAGACGGAAAGGGCTTTCTTT. The chain links TRBV12-5 to TRBJ1-1; D possibly corresponds to TRBD1 (5 bases). The CDR3 consists of 15 residues. Per germline, CDR1 LGHNT and CDR2 FRNRAP. Deletions cut 3 bases from V and 11 bases from J, with 22 bases between.

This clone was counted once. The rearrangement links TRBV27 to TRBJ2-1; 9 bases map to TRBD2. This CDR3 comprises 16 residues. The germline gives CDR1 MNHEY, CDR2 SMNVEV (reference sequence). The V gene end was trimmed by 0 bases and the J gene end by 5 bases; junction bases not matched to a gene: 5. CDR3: CASSLSGAGGNNEQFF. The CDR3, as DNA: TGTGCCAGCAGTTTATCGGGGGCGGGGGGGAACAATGAGCAGTTCTTC.

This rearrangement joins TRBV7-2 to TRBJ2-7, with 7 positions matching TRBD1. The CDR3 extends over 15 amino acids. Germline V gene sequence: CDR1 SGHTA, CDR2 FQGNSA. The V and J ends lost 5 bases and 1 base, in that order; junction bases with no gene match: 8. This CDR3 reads CASSQNRGRSYEQYF. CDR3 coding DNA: TGTGCCAGCAGCCAGAACAGGGGAAGGTCCTACGAGCAGTACTTC. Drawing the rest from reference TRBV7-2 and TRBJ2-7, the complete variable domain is GAGVSQSPSNKVTEKGKDVELRCDPISGHTALYWYRQSLGQGLEFLIYFQGNSAPDKSGLPSDRFSAERTGGSVSTLTIQRTQQEDSAVYLCASSQNRGRSYEQYFGPGTRLTVT.

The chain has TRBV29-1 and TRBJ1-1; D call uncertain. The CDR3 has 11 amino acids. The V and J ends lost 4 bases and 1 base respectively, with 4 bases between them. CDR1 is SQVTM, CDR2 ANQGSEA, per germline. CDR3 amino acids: CSVGWNTEAFF. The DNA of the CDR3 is TGCAGCGTTGGTTGGAACACTGAAGCTTTCTTT.

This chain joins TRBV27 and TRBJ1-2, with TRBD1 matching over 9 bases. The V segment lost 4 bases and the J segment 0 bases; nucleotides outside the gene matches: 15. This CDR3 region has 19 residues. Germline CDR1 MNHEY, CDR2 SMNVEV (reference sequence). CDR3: CASSSLTSGTGLPNYGYTF. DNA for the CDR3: TGTGCCAGCAGTTCACTCACCTCCGGGACAGGGCTACCTAACTATGGCTACACCTTC.